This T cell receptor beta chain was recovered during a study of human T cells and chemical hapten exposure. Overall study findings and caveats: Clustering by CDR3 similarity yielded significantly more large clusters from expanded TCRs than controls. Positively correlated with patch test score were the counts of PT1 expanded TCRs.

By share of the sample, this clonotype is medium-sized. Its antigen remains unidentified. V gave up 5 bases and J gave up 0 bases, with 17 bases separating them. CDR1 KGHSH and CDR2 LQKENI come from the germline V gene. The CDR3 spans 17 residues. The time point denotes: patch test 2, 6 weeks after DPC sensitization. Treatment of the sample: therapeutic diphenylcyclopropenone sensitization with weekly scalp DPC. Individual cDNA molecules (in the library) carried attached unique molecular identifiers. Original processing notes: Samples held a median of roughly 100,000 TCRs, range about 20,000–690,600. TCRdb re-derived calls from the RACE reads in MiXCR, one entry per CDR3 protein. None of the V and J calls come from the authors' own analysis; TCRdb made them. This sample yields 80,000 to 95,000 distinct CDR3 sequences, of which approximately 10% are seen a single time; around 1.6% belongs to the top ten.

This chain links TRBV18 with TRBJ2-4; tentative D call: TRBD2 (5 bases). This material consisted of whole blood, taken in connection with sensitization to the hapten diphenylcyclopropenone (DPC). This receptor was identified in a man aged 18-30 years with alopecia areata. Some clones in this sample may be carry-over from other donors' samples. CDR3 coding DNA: TGTGCCAGCTCATCCGGCGGGTTTCAACTAGCCAAAAACATTCAGTACTTC. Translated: CASSSGGFQLAKNIQYF. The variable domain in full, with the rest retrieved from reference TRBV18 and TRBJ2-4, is NAGVMQNPRHLVRRRGQEARLRCSPMKGHSHVYWYRQLPEEGLKFMVYLQKENIIDESGMPKERFSAEFPKEGPSILRIQQVVRGDSAAYFCASSSGGFQLAKNIQYFGAGTRLSVL.